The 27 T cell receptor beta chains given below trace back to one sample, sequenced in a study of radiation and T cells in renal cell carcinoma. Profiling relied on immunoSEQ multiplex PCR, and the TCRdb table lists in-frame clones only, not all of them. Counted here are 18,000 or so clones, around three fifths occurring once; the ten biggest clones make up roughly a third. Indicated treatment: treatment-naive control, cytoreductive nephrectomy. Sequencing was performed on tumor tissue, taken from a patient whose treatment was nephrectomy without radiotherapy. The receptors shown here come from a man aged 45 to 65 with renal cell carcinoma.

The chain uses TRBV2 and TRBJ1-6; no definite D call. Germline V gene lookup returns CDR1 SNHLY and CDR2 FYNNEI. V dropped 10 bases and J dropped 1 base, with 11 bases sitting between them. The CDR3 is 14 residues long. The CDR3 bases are TGTGCCACTACGGACGAGTCCTATAATTCACCCCTCCACTTT. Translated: CATTDESYNSPLHF. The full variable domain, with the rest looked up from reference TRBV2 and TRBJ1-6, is EPEVTQTPSHQVTQMGQEVILRCVPISNHLYFYWYRQILGQKVEFLVSFYNNEISEKSEIFDDQFSVERPDGSNFTLKIRSTKLEDSAMYFCATTDESYNSPLHFGNGTRLTVT.

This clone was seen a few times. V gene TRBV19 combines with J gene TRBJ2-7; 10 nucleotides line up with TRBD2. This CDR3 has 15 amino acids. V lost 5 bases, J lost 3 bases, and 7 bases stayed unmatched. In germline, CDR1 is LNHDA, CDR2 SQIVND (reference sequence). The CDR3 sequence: CASSSRTSGGYEQYF. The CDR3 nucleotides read TGTGCCAGTAGTTCCCGGACTAGCGGAGGCTACGAGCAGTACTTC.

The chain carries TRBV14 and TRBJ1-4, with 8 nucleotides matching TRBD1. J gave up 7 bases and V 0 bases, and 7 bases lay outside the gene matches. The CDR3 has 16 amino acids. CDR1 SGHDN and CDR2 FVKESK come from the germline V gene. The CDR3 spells CASSQDYPTGGEKLFF. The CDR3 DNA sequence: TGTGCCAGCAGCCAAGATTATCCTACAGGGGGTGAAAAACTGTTTTTT.

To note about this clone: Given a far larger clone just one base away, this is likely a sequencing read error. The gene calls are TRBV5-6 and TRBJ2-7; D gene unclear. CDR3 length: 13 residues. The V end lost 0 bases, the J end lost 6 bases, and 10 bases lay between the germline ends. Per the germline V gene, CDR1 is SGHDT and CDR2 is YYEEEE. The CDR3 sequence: CASSLGSQVEQYF. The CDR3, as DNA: TGTGCCAGCAGCTTGGGGAGCCAGGTCGAGCAGTACTTC.

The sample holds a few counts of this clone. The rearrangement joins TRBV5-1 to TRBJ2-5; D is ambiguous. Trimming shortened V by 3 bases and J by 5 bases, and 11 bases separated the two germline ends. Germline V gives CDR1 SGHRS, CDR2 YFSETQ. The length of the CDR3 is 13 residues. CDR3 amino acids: CASSSNTSETQYF. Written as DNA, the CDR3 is TGCGCCAGCAGCTCGAACACAAGCGAGACCCAGTACTTC.

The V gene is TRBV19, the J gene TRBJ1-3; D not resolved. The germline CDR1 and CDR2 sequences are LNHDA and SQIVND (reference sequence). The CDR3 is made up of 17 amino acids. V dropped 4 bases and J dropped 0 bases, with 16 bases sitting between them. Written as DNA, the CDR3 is TGTGCCAGTAGTACCCTTTGGAGATCGAGCTCTGGAAACACCATATATTTT. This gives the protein CASSTLWRSSSGNTIYF. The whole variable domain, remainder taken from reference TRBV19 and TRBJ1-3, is DGGITQSPKYLFRKEGQNVTLSCEQNLNHDAMYWYRQDPGQGLRLIYYSQIVNDFQKGDIAEGYSVSREKKESFPLTVTSAQKNPTAFYLCASSTLWRSSSGNTIYFGEGSWLTVV.

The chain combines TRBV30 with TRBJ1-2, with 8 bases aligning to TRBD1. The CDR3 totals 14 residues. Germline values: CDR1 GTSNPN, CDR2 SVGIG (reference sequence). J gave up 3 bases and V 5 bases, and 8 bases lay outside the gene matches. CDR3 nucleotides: TGTGCCTGGTCAGGGGACAGGTACTACTATGGCTACACCTTC. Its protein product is CAWSGDRYYYGYTF.

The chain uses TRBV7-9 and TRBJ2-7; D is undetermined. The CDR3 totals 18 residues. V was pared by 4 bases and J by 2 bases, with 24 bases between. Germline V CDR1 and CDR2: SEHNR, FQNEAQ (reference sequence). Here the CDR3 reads CASSSQPLDRLLTYEQYF. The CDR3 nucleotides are TGTGCCAGCAGCTCCCAGCCTTTGGACCGACTGCTTACCTACGAGCAGTACTTC.

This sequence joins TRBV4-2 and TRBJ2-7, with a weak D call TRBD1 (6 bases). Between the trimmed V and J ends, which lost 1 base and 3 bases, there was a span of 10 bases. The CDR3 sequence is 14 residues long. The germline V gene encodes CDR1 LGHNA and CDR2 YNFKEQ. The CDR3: CASSQGEGGYEQYF. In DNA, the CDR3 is TGTGCCAGCAGCCAAGGAGAAGGGGGCTACGAGCAGTACTTC.

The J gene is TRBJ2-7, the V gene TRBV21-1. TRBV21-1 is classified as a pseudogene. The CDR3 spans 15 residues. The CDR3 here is CASSPSGTVSYEQYF. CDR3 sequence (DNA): TGTGCCAGCAGCCCCTCCGGGACGGTCTCCTACGAGCAGTACTTC.

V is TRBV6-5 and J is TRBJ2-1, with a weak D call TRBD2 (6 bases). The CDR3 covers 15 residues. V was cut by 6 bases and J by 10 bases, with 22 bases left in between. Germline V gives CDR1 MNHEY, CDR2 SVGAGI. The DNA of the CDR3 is TGTGCCAGCAGCGGGAGAGGGACCCCCTTTGAAGAGCAGTTCTTC. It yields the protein CASSGRGTPFEEQFF.

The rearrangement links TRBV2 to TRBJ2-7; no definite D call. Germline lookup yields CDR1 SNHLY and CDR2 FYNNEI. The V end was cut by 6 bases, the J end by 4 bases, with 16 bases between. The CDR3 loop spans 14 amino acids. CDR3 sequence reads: CASRGLGRIYEQYF. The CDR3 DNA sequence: TGTGCCAGCAGGGGCCTGGGCCGCATATACGAGCAGTACTTC.

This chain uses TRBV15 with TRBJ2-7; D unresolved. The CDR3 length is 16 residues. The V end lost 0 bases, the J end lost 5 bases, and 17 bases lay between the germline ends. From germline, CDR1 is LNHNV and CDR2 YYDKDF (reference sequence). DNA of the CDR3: TGTGCCACCAGCAGAGATCTGAGTGAAGCGCTCCACGAGCAGTACTTC. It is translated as CATSRDLSEALHEQYF.

CDR3 sequence reads: CSATDPHKQFF. In DNA, the CDR3 is TGCAGTGCTACTGACCCTCATAAGCAGTTCTTC. The J gene is TRBJ2-1, the V gene TRBV20-1; the D is unclear. Germline loops: CDR1 DFQATT, CDR2 SNEGSKA (reference sequence). V dropped 4 bases and J dropped 11 bases, with 12 bases sitting between them. The CDR3 covers 11 residues.

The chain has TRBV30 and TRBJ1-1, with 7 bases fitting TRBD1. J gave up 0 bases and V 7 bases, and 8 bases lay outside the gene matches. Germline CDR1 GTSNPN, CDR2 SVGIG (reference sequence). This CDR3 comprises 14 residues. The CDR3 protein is CASNPGQLNTEAFF. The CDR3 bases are TGTGCCTCAAACCCGGGACAGCTGAACACTGAAGCTTTCTTT.

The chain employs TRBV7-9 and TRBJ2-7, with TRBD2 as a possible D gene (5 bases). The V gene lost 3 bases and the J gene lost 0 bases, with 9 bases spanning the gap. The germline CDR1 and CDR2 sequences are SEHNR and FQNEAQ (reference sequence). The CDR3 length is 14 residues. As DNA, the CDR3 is TGTGCCAGCAGCTTGGGAGACCCCTCCTACGAGCAGTACTTC. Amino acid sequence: CASSLGDPSYEQYF.

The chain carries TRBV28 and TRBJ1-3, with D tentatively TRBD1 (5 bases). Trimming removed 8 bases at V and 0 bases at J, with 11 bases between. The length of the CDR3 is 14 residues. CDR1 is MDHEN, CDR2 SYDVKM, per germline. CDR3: CASYGTGSGNTIYF. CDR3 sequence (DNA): TGTGCCAGCTACGGGACCGGCTCTGGAAACACCATATATTTT.

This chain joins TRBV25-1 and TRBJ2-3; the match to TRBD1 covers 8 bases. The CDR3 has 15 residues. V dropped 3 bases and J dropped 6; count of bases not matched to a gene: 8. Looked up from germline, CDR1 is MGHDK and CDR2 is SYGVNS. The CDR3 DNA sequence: TGTGCCAGCAGTGAGGCCGGGACAGGAGCTGATACGCAGTATTTT. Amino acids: CASSEAGTGADTQYF.

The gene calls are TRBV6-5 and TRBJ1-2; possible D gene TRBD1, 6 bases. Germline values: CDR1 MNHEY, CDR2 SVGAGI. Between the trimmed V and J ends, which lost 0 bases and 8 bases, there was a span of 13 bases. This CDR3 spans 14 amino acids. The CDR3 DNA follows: TGTGCCAGCAGTTACTCGGGGGCTAGCGGCGGCTACACCTTC. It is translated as CASSYSGASGGYTF.

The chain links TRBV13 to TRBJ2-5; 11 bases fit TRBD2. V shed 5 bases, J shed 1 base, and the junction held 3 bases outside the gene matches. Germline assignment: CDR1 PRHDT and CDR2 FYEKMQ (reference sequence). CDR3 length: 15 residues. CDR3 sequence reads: CASSPGTSGQETQYF. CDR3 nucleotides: TGTGCCAGCAGCCCCGGGACTAGCGGCCAAGAGACCCAGTACTTC.

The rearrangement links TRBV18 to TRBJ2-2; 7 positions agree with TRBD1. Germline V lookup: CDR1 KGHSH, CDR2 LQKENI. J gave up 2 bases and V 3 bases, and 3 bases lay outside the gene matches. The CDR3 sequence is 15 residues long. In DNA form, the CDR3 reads TGTGCCAGCTCACCTAACAGGGGAAACACCGGGGAGCTGTTTTTT. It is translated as CASSPNRGNTGELFF.

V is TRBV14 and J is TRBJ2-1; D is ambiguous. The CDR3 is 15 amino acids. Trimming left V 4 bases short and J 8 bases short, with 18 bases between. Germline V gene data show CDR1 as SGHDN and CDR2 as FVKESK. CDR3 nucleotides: TGTGCCAGCAGCCCTGGCAGGACCCTTGTTTATGAGCAGTTCTTC. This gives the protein CASSPGRTLVYEQFF.

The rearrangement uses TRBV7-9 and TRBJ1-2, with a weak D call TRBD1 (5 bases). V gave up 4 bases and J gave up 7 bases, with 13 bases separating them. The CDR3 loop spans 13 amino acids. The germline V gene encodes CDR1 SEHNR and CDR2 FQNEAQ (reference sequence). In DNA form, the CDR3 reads TGTGCCAGCAGCTCGGGGGGGTCGAGTGGCTACACCTTC. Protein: CASSSGGSSGYTF.

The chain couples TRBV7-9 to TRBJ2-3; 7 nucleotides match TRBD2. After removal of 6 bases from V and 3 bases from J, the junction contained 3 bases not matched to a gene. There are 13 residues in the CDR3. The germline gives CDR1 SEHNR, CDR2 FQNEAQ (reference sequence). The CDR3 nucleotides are TGTGCCAGCAGATTCGGGGGGACAGATACGCAGTATTTT. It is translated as CASRFGGTDTQYF.

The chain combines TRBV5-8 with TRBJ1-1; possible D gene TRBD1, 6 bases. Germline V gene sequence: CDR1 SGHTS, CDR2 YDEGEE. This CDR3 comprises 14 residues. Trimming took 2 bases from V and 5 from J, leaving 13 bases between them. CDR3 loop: CASSFDRRATEAFF. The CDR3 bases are TGTGCCAGCAGCTTCGACAGGAGGGCGACTGAAGCTTTCTTT.

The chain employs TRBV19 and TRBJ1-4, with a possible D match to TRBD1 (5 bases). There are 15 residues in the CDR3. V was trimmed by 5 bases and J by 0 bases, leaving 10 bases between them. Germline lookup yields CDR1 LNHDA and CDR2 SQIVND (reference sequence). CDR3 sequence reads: CASSRGSATNEKLFF. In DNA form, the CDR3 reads TGTGCCAGTAGTCGGGGCTCCGCAACTAATGAAAAACTGTTTTTT.

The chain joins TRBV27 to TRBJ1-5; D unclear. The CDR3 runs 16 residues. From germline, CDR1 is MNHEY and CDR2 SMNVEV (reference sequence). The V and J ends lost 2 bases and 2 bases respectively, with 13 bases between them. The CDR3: CASSLVGGGGNQPQHF. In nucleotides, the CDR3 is TGTGCCAGCAGTTTAGTGGGAGGTGGTGGCAATCAGCCCCAGCATTTT.